Shown below are 5 T cell receptor beta chains from a single sample sequenced in a study of CD8+ T cells in alopecia areata. Extracted RNA was reverse transcribed, and the resulting cDNA served as sequencing template. Using immunoSEQ multiplex PCR, the repertoire was profiled, and TCRdb retains in-frame clones only, with some absent. The sample has 90,000 to 120,000 clones, roughly 59% seen once. The sample comprised CD8+ T cells sorted from blood. The source is a human donor in good health.

The chain is built from TRBV28 and TRBJ2-7; 8 bases are shared with TRBD1. The germline V gene has CDR1 MDHEN and CDR2 SYDVKM. V was pared by 7 bases and J by 4 bases, with 6 bases of the junction left unmatched. The CDR3 extends over 13 amino acids. The CDR3 region is CASISGQGYEQYF. CDR3 in DNA: TGTGCCAGCATATCCGGACAGGGTTACGAGCAGTACTTC.

This sequence joins TRBV6-4 and TRBJ1-2; a possible D gene is TRBD1 (5 bases). CDR3 length equals 11 residues. Germline V gives CDR1 MRHNA, CDR2 SNTAGT. The germline V and J ends were trimmed by 10 bases and 7 bases, with 13 bases remaining between them. The CDR3 loop is CAKESGIGYTF. CDR3 DNA sequence: TGTGCCAAAGAATCAGGGATTGGCTACACCTTC.

The chain employs TRBV9 and TRBJ2-3, with 9 bases fitting TRBD2. Germline trimming cut 0 bases from V and 2 bases from J; bases unmatched to any gene: 4. Germline V gene data show CDR1 as SGDLS and CDR2 as YYNGEE. CDR3 size: 16 residues. CDR3 sequence: CASSVEASGATDTQYF. The DNA for the CDR3 is TGTGCCAGCAGCGTAGAGGCTAGCGGGGCCACAGATACGCAGTATTTT.

The chain is built from TRBV29-1 and TRBJ1-2, with D possibly being TRBD1 (6 bases). Germline CDR1 is SQVTM and CDR2 is ANQGSEA. Trimming cost V 7 bases and J 7 bases, with 13 bases left between them. The CDR3 contains 11 residues. The CDR3 region is CSARTEGGYTF. The CDR3 region has the DNA TGCAGCGCCCGGACAGAGGGTGGCTACACCTTC.

This clone has more than one count but fewer than ten. The J gene is TRBJ2-3, the V gene TRBV5-6; possibly TRBD1 for D (6 bases). CDR1 is SGHDT and CDR2 is YYEEEE in the germline V gene. This CDR3 contains 16 residues. The ends were cut back, 0 bases at V and 4 bases at J, with 15 bases in the middle. The CDR3 coding sequence is TGTGCCAGCAGCTTGGGGACAGAGGCGCTGGCAGATACGCAGTATTTT. This translates into CASSLGTEALADTQYF.